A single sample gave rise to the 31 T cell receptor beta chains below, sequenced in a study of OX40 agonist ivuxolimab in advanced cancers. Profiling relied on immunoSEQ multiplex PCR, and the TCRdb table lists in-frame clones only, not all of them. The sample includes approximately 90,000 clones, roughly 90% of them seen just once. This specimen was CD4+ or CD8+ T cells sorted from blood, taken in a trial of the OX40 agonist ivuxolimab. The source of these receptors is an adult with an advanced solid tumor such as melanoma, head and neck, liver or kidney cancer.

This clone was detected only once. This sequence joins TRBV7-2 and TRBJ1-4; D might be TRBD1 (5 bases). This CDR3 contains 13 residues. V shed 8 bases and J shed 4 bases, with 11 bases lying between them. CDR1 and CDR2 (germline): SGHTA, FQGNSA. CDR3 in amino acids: CASRAGVNEKLFF. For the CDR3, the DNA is TGTGCCAGCCGGGCGGGGGTTAATGAAAAACTGTTTTTT.

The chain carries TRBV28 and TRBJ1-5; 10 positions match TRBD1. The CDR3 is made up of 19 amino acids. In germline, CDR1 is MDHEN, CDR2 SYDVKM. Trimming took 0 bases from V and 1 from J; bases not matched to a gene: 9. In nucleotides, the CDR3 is TGTGCCAGCAGTTTATGGGGACAGGGGCGCCCCAGGAGCAATCAGCCCCAGCATTTT. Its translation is CASSLWGQGRPRSNQPQHF. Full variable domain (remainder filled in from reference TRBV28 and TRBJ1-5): DVKVTQSSRYLVKRTGEKVFLECVQDMDHENMFWYRQDPGLGLRLIYFSYDVKMKEKGDIPEGYSVSREKKERFSLILESASTNQTSMYLCASSLWGQGRPRSNQPQHFGDGTRLSIL.

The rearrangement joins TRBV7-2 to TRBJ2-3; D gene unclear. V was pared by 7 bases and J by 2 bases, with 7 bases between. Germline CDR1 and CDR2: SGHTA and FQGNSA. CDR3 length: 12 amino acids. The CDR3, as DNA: TGTGCCAGCATGCGTTTCACAGATACGCAGTATTTT. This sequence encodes CASMRFTDTQYF.

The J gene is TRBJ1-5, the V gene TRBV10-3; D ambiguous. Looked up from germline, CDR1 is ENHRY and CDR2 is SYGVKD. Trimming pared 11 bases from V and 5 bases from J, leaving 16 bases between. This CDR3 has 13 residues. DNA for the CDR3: TGTGCCTCTTCGATCAACGATCATCAGCCCCAGCATTTT. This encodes CASSINDHQPQHF.

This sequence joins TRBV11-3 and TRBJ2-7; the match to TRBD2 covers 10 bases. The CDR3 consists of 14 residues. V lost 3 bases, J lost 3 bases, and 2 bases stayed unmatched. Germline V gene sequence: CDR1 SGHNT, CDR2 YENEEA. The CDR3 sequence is CASSFSGGLYEQYF. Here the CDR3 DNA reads TGTGCCAGCAGCTTTAGCGGGGGGCTCTACGAGCAGTACTTC.

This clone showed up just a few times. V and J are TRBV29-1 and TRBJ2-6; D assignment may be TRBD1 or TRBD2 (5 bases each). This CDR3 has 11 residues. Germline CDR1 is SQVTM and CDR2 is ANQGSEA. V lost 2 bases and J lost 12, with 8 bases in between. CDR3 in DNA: TGCAGCGTTGAATCCGGGGCCGTCCTGACTTTC. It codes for CSVESGAVLTF. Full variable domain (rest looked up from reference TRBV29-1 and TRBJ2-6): SAVISQKPSRDICQRGTSLTIQCQVDSQVTMMFWYRQQPGQSLTLIATANQGSEATYESGFVIDKFPISRPNLTFSTLTVSNMSPEDSSIYLCSVESGAVLTFGAGSRLTVL.

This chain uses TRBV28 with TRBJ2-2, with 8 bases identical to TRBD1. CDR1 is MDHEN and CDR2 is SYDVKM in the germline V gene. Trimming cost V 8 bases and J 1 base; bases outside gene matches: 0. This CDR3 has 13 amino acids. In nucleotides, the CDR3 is TGTGCCAGCGGGACAGGGAACACCGGGGAGCTGTTTTTT. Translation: CASGTGNTGELFF. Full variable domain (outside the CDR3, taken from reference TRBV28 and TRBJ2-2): DVKVTQSSRYLVKRTGEKVFLECVQDMDHENMFWYRQDPGLGLRLIYFSYDVKMKEKGDIPEGYSVSREKKERFSLILESASTNQTSMYLCASGTGNTGELFFGEGSRLTVL.

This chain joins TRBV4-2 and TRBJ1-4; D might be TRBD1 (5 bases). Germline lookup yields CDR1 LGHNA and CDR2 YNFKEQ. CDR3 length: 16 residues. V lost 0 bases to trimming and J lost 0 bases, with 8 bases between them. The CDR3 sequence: CASSQDQGSTNEKLFF. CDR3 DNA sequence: TGTGCCAGCAGCCAAGATCAGGGCTCAACTAATGAAAAACTGTTTTTT.

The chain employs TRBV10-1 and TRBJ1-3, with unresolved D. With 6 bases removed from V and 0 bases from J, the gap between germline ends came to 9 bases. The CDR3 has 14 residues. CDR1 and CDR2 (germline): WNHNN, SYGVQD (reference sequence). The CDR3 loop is CASSPPNSGNTIYF. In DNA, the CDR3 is TGCGCCAGCAGCCCTCCTAACTCTGGAAACACCATATATTTT.

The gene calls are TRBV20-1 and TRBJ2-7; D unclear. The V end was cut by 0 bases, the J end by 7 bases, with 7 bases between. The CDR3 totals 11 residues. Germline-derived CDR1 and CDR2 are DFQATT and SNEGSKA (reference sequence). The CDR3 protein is CSARDPGEQYF. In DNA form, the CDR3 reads TGCAGTGCTAGAGACCCCGGGGAGCAGTACTTC.

For the CDR3, the DNA is TGTGCCAGTAGTATAACAGCCCAAGAGACCCAGTACTTC. Protein product: CASSITAQETQYF. The chain joins TRBV19 to TRBJ2-5; D is unclear. The germline V gene has CDR1 LNHDA and CDR2 SQIVND (reference sequence). This CDR3 contains 13 residues. Trimming cost V 2 bases and J 1 base, with 5 bases left between them. Looking up the rest from reference TRBV19 and TRBJ2-5 gives the full variable domain: DGGITQSPKYLFRKEGQNVTLSCEQNLNHDAMYWYRQDPGQGLRLIYYSQIVNDFQKGDIAEGYSVSREKKESFPLTVTSAQKNPTAFYLCASSITAQETQYFGPGTRLLVL.

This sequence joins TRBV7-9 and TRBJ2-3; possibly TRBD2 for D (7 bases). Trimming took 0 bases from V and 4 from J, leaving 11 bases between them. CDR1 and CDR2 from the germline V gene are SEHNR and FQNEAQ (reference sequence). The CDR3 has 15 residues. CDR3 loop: CASSLAGGQSDTQYF. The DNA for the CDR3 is TGTGCCAGCAGCTTAGCGGGGGGGCAATCAGATACGCAGTATTTT.

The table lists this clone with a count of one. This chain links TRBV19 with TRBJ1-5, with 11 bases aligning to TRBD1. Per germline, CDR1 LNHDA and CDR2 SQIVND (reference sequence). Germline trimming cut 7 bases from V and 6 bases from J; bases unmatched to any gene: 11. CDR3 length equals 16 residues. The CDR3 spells CASKSGTGGFGQPQHF. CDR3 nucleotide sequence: TGTGCCAGTAAATCAGGGACAGGGGGATTCGGTCAGCCCCAGCATTTT. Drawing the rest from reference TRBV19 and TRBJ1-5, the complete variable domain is DGGITQSPKYLFRKEGQNVTLSCEQNLNHDAMYWYRQDPGQGLRLIYYSQIVNDFQKGDIAEGYSVSREKKESFPLTVTSAQKNPTAFYLCASKSGTGGFGQPQHFGDGTRLSIL.

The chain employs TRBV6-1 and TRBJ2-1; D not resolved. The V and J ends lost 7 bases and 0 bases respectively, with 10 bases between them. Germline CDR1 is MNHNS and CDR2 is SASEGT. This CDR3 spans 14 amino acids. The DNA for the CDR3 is TGTGCCAGCAAGAGAGCGTTCTCCTACAATGAGCAGTTCTTC. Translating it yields CASKRAFSYNEQFF.

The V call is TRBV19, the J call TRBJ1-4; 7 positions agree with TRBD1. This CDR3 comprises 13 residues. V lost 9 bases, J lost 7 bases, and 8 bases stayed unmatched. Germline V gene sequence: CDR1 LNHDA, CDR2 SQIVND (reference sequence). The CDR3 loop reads CASRQGGGEKLFF. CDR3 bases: TGTGCCAGCCGACAGGGAGGAGGTGAAAAACTGTTTTTT.

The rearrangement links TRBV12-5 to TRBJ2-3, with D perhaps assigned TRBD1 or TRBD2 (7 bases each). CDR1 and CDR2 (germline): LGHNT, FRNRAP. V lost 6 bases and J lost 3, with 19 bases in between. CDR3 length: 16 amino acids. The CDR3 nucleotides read TGTGCTAGTGGGGATCACAGGGGAGGGAGGACAGATACGCAGTATTTT. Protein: CASGDHRGGRTDTQYF.

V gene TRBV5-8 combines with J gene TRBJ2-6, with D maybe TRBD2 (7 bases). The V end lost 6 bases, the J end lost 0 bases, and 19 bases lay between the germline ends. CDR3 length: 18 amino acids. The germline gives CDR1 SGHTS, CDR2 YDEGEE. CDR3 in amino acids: CASKHRTGGGSGANVLTF. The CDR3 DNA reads TGTGCCAGCAAGCATCGTACGGGGGGCGGCTCTGGGGCCAACGTCCTGACTTTC. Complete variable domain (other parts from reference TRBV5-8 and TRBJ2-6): EAGVTQSPTHLIKTRGQQATLRCSPISGHTSVYWYQQALGLGLQFLLWYDEGEERNRGNFPPRFSGRQFPNYSSELNVNALELEDSALYLCASKHRTGGGSGANVLTFGAGSRLTVL.

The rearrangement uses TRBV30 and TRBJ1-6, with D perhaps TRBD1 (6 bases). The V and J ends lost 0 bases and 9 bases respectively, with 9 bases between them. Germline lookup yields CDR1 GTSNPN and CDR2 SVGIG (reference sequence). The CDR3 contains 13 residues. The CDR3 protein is CAWSVEGVSPLHF. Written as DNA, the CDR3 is TGTGCCTGGAGTGTTGAGGGGGTTTCACCCCTCCACTTT.

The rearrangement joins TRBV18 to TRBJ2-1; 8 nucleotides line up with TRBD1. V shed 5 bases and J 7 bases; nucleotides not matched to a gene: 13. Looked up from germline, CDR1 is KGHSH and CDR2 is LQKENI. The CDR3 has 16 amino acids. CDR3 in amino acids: CASSAGPGQVNNEQFF. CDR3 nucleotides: TGTGCCAGCTCAGCAGGCCCGGGACAGGTGAATAATGAGCAGTTCTTC.

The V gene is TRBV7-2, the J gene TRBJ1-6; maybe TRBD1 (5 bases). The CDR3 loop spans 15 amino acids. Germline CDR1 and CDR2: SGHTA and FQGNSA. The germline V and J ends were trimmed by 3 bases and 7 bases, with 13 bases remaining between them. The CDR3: CASSLGTATNSPLHF. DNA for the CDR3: TGTGCCAGCAGCTTGGGGACGGCTACAAATTCACCCCTCCACTTT.

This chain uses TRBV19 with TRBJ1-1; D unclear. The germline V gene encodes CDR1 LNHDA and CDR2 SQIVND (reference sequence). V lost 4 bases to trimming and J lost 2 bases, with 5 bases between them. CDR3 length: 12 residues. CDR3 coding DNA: TGTGCCAGTAGTAGACCAAACACTGAAGCTTTCTTT. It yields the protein CASSRPNTEAFF.

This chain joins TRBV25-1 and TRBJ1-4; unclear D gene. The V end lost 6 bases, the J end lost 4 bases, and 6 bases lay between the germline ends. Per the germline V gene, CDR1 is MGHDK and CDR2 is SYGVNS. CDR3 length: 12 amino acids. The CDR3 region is CASRDYNEKLFF. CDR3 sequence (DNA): TGTGCCAGCAGGGACTATAATGAAAAACTGTTTTTT.

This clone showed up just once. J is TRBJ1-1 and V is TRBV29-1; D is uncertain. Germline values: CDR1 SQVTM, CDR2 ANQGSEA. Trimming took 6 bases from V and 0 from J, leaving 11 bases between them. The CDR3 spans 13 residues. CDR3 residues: CSVNRDLNTEAFF. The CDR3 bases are TGCAGCGTGAACCGGGATTTGAACACTGAAGCTTTCTTT.

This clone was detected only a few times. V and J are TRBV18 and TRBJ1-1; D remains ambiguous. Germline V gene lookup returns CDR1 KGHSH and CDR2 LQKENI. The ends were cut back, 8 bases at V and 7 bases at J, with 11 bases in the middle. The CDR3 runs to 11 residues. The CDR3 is CASNRDNEAFF. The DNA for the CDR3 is TGTGCCAGCAACCGGGATAATGAAGCTTTCTTT.

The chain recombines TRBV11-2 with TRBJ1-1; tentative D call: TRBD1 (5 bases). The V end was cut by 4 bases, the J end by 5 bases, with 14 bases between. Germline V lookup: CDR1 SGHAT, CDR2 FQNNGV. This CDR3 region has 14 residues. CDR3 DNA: TGTGCCAGCAGCTCGGGGCGGAGGGATACTGAAGCTTTCTTT. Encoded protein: CASSSGRRDTEAFF.

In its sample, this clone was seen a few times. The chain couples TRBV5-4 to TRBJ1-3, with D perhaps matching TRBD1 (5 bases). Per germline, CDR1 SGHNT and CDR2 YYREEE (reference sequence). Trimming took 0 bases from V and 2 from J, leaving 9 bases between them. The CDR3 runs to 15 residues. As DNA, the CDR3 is TGTGCCAGCAGCTTGGCCCCAGGGACTGGAAACACCATATATTTT. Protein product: CASSLAPGTGNTIYF.

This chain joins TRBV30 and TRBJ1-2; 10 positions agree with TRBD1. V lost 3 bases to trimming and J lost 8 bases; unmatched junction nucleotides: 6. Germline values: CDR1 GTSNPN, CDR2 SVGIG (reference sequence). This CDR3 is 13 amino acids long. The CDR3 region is CAWRGQGPGGYTF. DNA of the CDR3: TGTGCCTGGAGGGGACAGGGGCCGGGAGGCTACACCTTC.

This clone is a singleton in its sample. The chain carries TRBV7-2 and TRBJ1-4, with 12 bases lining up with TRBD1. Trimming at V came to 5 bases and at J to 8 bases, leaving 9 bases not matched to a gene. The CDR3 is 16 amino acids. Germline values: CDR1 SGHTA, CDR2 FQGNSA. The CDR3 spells CASSPRGTGGREKLFF. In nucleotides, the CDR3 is TGTGCCAGCAGCCCAAGGGGGACAGGGGGCAGGGAAAAACTGTTTTTT.

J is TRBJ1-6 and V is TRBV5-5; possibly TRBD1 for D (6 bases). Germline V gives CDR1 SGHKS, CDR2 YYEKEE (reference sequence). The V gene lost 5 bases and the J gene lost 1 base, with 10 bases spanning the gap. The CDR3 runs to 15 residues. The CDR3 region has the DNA TGTGCCAGCAGAGGAGGGGGGTCCTATAATTCACCCCTCCACTTT. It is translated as CASRGGGSYNSPLHF. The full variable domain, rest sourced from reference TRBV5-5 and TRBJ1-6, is DAGVTQSPTHLIKTRGQQVTLRCSPISGHKSVSWYQQVLGQGPQFIFQYYEKEERGRGNFPDRFSARQFPNYSSELNVNALLLGDSALYLCASRGGGSYNSPLHFGNGTRLTVT.

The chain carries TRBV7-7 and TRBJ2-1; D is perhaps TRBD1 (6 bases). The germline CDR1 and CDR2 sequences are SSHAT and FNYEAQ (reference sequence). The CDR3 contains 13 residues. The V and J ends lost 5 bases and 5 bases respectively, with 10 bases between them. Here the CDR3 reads CASSTDRDNEQFF. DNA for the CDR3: TGTGCCAGCAGCACGGACAGAGACAATGAGCAGTTCTTC.

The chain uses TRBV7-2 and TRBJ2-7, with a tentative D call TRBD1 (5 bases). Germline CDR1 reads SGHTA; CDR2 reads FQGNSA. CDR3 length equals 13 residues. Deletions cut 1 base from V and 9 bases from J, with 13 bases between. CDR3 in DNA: TGTGCCAGCAGCTTAGGGGCGGACACCCGGCAGTACTTC. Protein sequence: CASSLGADTRQYF.